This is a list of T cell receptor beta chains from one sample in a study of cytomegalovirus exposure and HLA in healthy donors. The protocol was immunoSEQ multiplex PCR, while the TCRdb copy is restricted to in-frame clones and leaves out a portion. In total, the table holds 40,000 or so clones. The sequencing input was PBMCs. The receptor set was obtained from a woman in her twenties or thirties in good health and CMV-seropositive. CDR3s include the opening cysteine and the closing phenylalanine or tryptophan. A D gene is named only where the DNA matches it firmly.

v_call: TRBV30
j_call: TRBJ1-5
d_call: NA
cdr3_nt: TGTGCCTGGAGTGCCACAGGTCTTAGTCAGCCCCAGCATTTT
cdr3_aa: CAWSATGLSQPQHF

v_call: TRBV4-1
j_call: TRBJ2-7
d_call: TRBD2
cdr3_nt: TGCGCCAGCAGCCAAGATCCGGAGGGACTACCTTCGTACGAGCAGTACTTC
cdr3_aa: CASSQDPEGLPSYEQYF

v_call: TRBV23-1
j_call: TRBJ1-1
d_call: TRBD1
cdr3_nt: TGCGCCAGCAGTCAACCTACAGGGGGCGTGAGAATGAACACTGAAGCTTTCTTT
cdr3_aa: CASSQPTGGVRMNTEAFF

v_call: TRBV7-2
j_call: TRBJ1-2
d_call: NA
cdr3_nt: TGTGCCAGCAGCTTCCAGGGTAACTATGGCTACACCTTC
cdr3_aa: CASSFQGNYGYTF

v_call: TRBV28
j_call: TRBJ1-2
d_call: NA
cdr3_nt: TGTGCCAGCAGTTTATGGAAACAGACCAGGACCTTC
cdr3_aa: CASSLWKQTRTF

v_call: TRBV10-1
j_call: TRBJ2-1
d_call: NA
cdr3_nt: TGCGCCACCGGAGGTCCTTACAATGAGCAGTTCTTC
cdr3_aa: CATGGPYNEQFF

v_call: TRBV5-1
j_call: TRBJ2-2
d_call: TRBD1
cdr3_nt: TGCGCCAGCAGCTTGGCGGCAGGGGGAAATTCCGGGGAGCTGTTTTTT
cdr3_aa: CASSLAAGGNSGELFF

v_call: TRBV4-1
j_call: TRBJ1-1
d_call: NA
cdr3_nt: TGCGCCAGCAGCCGCCCCGGCCGGGGGACTGAAGCTTTCTTT
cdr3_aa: CASSRPGRGTEAFF

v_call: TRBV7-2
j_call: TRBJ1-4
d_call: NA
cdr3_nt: TGTGCCAGCAGAGAGCCGGCTAATGAAAAACTGTTTTTT
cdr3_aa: CASREPANEKLFF

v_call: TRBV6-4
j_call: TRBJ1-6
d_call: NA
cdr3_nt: TGTGCCCCCCCTCCCCCGGTATCACCCCTCCACTTT
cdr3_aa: CAPPPPVSPLHF

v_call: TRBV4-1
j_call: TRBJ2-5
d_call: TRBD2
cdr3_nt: TGCGCCAGCAGCCTAAACCCGGGACTAGCGGGGGGAATGAGAGAGACCCAGTACTTC
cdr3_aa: CASSLNPGLAGGMRETQYF